The rows below give T cell receptor beta chains drawn from one sample of a study of shared T cell receptors in the human thymus. Profiling relied on immunoSEQ multiplex PCR, and the TCRdb table lists in-frame clones only, not all of them. The table shows hundreds of thousands of clones, with 70% to 90% occurring only once. This sample also appeared in a second study, on human thymus T cells.

The sequenced material came from thymocytes. These TCRs come from a boy under three years old with a congenital heart defect. Each CDR3 is given with its conserved first and last residue. The D gene is left open where the match is weak. Clone size is stated in some rows and not others, as once, few, many or a class when expanded.

TGTGCCGGCACGAGGGGGCCTGACTCCTACGAGCAGTACTTC CAGTRGPDSYEQYF 14 - TRBJ2-7 TRBD1 TRBV10-3
TGTGCCAGCAGCTTGGGCCTCAGGGAGGTGGATCGGCCCCAGCATTTT CASSLGLREVDRPQHF 16 - TRBJ1-5 - TRBV5-5
TGTGCCAGCAGTGAATCGGGACAGGGGTATTTCAATGAGCAGTTCTTC CASSESGQGYFNEQFF 16 once TRBJ2-1 TRBD1 TRBV25-1
TGTGCCAGCAGTTTTTCGGGGCCCCCTAGCGGGTCCGGAGAGACCCAGTACTTC CASSFSGPPSGSGETQYF 18 - TRBJ2-5 TRBD2 TRBV28
TGTGCCAGCAGCTTAGAGGTAAAGCGGGAGAAGGTCACCGGGGAGCTGTTTTTT CASSLEVKREKVTGELFF 18 - TRBJ2-2 TRBD2 TRBV7-2
TGTGCCAGCAGCTTACTCCCGGGACAGGGGCCCTACGAGCAGTACTTC CASSLLPGQGPYEQYF 16 - TRBJ2-7 TRBD1 TRBV27
TGTGCCAGCACCTCCACCCGGGGAGATACGCAGTATTTT CASTSTRGDTQYF 13 - TRBJ2-3 - TRBV27
TGTGCCAGCAGCGTAGGGGGACTGATCTACGAGCAGTACTTC CASSVGGLIYEQYF 14 - TRBJ2-7 - TRBV9
TGTGCCAGCAGGCACGCTGAGGGCGGCTACGAGCAGTACTTC CASRHAEGGYEQYF 14 few TRBJ2-7 - TRBV6-5
TGTGCCAGCTCAGGTAGCAGAAAAGAGACCCAGTACTTC CASSGSRKETQYF 13 - TRBJ2-5 - TRBV18
TGTGCCAGCAGCCAAGAGTTAGCGGGGGGACTCCCCTACGAGCAGTACTTC CASSQELAGGLPYEQYF 17 - TRBJ2-7 TRBD2 TRBV4-2
TGTGCCAGCAGGCCCCGGGAATGGATCCGAAGCTATGGCTACACCTTC CASRPREWIRSYGYTF 16 once TRBJ1-2 - TRBV28
TGTGCCAGCAGCCTGGACCTGATCACCCAGTCCCTCAGGGGAGATCCGCCCCAGCATTTT CASSLDLITQSLRGDPPQHF 20 - TRBJ1-5 - TRBV28
TGTGCCAGCCTCCCCCTGGGTAGCGGGAGCGATGAGCAGTTCTTC CASLPLGSGSDEQFF 15 - TRBJ2-1 TRBD2 TRBV28
TGTGCCAGCAGTGAATTTCCCCGGGACAGCTCCAATCAGCCCCAGCATTTT CASSEFPRDSSNQPQHF 17 once TRBJ1-5 TRBD1 TRBV2
TGTGCCAGCAGCCAACCATTACGTTCGCGACAGGCAGCCTCTGGAAACACCATATATTTT CASSQPLRSRQAASGNTIYF 20 - TRBJ1-3 - TRBV14
TGTGCCAGCAGGTCGACAGGGCCTCACTATGGCTACACCTTC CASRSTGPHYGYTF 14 - TRBJ1-2 TRBD1 TRBV25-1
TGTGCCAGCAGCAAAGAGAATGAGCAGTTCTTC CASSKENEQFF 11 - TRBJ2-1 - TRBV5-4
TGTGCCAGTACCCCGGGACAGCCGAAGGGCTCCTACGAGCAGTACTTC CASTPGQPKGSYEQYF 16 - TRBJ2-7 TRBD1 TRBV19
TGTGCCAGCAGTCAGACAGAACTAAATGAAGCTTTCTTT CASSQTELNEAFF 13 - TRBJ1-1 - TRBV28
TGTGCCAGTAGTACCGTCCTAGCGGGGGCCTACAATGAGCAGTTCTTC CASSTVLAGAYNEQFF 16 - TRBJ2-1 TRBD2 TRBV19
TGTGCCAGCAGTTCCCATGAGACTAGACGTGCCAAAAACATTCAGTACTTC CASSSHETRRAKNIQYF 17 - TRBJ2-4 - TRBV28
TGTGCCAGCAAAAAGGAGGTTTATAGCAATCAGCCCCAGCATTTT CASKKEVYSNQPQHF 15 - TRBJ1-5 - TRBV5-7
TGTGCCAGCAGCTTAGGGTTTGGTAGCGAGCAGTTCTTC CASSLGFGSEQFF 13 once TRBJ2-1 - TRBV11-3
TGTGCCAGCAGGTCCGGGACTAGGGAGTTGGATGAGCAGTTCTTC CASRSGTRELDEQFF 15 few TRBJ2-1 TRBD2 TRBV7-2
TGTGCCATCAGTTCTCGACTGGTCTCCTACAATGAGCAGTTCTTC CAISSRLVSYNEQFF 15 - TRBJ2-1 - TRBV10-3
TGTGCCAGCACACCCTCGCCAGGGACTGACGGGGCCAACGTCCTGACTTTC CASTPSPGTDGANVLTF 17 few TRBJ2-6 - TRBV28
TGCGCCAGCAGCTTGGCGGTGAGGGACTACCAACACGGGGAGCTGTTTTTT CASSLAVRDYQHGELFF 17 - TRBJ2-2 TRBD2 TRBV5-1
TGTGCCAGTAGCAAAGGGAACAGGGGCCGGAGCTCCTACGAGCAGTACTTC CASSKGNRGRSSYEQYF 17 - TRBJ2-7 TRBD1 TRBV19
TGTGCCAGTAACCCCAGGGGCCCCAGGGTTGAAGCTTTCTTT CASNPRGPRVEAFF 14 - TRBJ1-1 - TRBV19
TGTGCCAGCAGTGGAAATCAGGGAAACGGGCCCCAGCATTTT CASSGNQGNGPQHF 14 - TRBJ1-5 - TRBV25-1
TGTGCTATTGGACAGGCGAAAAATTCACCCCTCCACTTT CAIGQAKNSPLHF 13 - TRBJ1-6 TRBD1 TRBV6-6
TGTGCCAGCAGCTTGAGGGGGCCTAACTATGGCTACACCTTC CASSLRGPNYGYTF 14 - TRBJ1-2 TRBD1 TRBV5-4
TGTGCCAGTAGTGGGGGGACAGGCCGGGGTGAAGCTTTCTTT CASSGGTGRGEAFF 14 - TRBJ1-1 TRBD1 TRBV19
TGTGCCAGCAGAAGTCGCCCAGGTAATAGCAATCAGCCCCAGCATTTT CASRSRPGNSNQPQHF 16 - TRBJ1-5 - TRBV28
TGTGCCAGCAGCTTGAGAAGCACAGATACGCAGTATTTT CASSLRSTDTQYF 13 - TRBJ2-3 - TRBV9
TGCGCCAGCAGTCCGACAGGGAATGGAGATACGCAGTATTTT CASSPTGNGDTQYF 14 - TRBJ2-3 TRBD1 TRBV10-1
TGCAGCGTAGGGCTAGCGGGAGTGAACACCGGGGAGCTGTTTTTT CSVGLAGVNTGELFF 15 few TRBJ2-2 TRBD2 TRBV29-1
TGTGCCAGCAGCGACCCTAGCGGGTCCTACAATGAGCAGTTCTTC CASSDPSGSYNEQFF 15 - TRBJ2-1 TRBD2 TRBV9
TGTGCCAGCAGAGTCGTCGGGACAGAGGACACTGAAGCTTTCTTT CASRVVGTEDTEAFF 15 - TRBJ1-1 TRBD1 TRBV27
TGTGCCAGTAGTGCCCGGACAGGGGGGAGCTCCTATAATTCACCCCTCCACTTT CASSARTGGSSYNSPLHF 18 once TRBJ1-6 TRBD1 TRBV19
TGTGCCAGCAGCCGCTCAGAAACTGCCGGCGGTTACAATGAGCAGTTCTTC CASSRSETAGGYNEQFF 17 - TRBJ2-1 - TRBV5-5
TGCAGCGTCCTTGACGCCCAAAGCTTTCGGGTGGGCAATGAGCAGTTCTTC CSVLDAQSFRVGNEQFF 17 - TRBJ2-1 - TRBV29-1
TGTGCCAGCAGCCCCCACTCCAGGGAGACCCAGTACTTC CASSPHSRETQYF 13 - TRBJ2-5 - TRBV7-9
TGTGCCAGAAGCTTGGCTCAGGGCCCACTTCCCTACGAGCAGTACTTC CARSLAQGPLPYEQYF 16 - TRBJ2-7 - TRBV5-3
TGCAGCGTTACAGGACAGGGGAGTGGAAACACCATATATTTT CSVTGQGSGNTIYF 14 - TRBJ1-3 TRBD1 TRBV29-1